Sequencing of this T cell receptor (beta chain) was carried out in a study of T cell responses to AZD1222 COVID-19 vaccine. Study context: Second-dose recipients at about 4 or about 12 weeks were treated as one pooled group.

Assay: immunoSEQ multiplex PCR; the TCRdb copy retains only in-frame clones and omits some. The sample holds around 130,000 clones, roughly 85% seen once. The junction had 10 bases not matched to a gene; V was cut back by 7 bases and J by 8 bases. This CDR3 contains 14 residues. Germline V gene data show CDR1 as MNHEY and CDR2 as SVGAGI. This chain connects TRBV6-5 to TRBJ1-4, with 7 bases identical to TRBD1. This specimen consisted of peripheral blood, obtained on day 0 of AZD1222 vaccination. The receptor was derived from an adult in good health. CDR3 coding DNA: TGTGCCAGCAATAATTTGGACAGGCTCGAAAAACTGTTTTTT. Encoded protein: CASNNLDRLEKLFF.